This T cell receptor (beta chain) originates from a study of Graves' ophthalmopathy and Graves' hyperthyroidism. Only a few counts were recorded for this clonotype. CDR1 and CDR2 from the germline V gene are SGHKS and YYEKEE (reference sequence). Trimming removed 4 bases at V and 0 bases at J, with 13 bases between. CDR3 length equals 15 residues. The study amplified TCR beta CDR3 regions using RNA transcripts. Second-round multiplex PCR came after first-round RT-PCR with HTBI primers. TCRdb reanalysed the multiplex PCR reads using MiXCR and keeps one entry per CDR3 protein. The data hold hundreds of thousands of distinct CDR3 sequences, with 40% to 50% observed a single time.

The TCR comes from an adult man with Graves' ophthalmopathy. Material: peripheral blood. The rearrangement links TRBV5-5 to TRBJ2-5; no definite D call. The CDR3 region is CASSPSGPYQETQYF. In DNA, the CDR3 is TGTGCCAGCAGCCCCTCTGGACCGTACCAAGAGACCCAGTACTTC.